This T cell receptor (beta chain) emerged from a study of shared clonotypes between healthy human individuals. Some clones are missing from TCRdb's copy, which holds only in-frame ones; the method was immunoSEQ multiplex PCR. The sample has 2 million to 3 million clones, roughly 93% seen once. This TCR was recovered from a man aged 18 to 30 in good health. Some clones in this sample may be carry-over from other donors' samples. Sequences were obtained from naive CD4+ T cells from PBMCs. Sample subset: CD45RA+ positively selected.

CDR3 loop: CASSSYLHHDRVETQYF. The CDR3 DNA reads as TGTGCCAGCAGTTCATACCTTCACCACGACAGGGTAGAGACCCAGTACTTC. The V call is TRBV27, the J call TRBJ2-5, with TRBD1 matching over 7 bases. This CDR3 comprises 17 residues. V shed 4 bases, J shed 4 bases, and the junction held 15 bases outside the gene matches. CDR1 is MNHEY, CDR2 SMNVEV, per germline (reference sequence).